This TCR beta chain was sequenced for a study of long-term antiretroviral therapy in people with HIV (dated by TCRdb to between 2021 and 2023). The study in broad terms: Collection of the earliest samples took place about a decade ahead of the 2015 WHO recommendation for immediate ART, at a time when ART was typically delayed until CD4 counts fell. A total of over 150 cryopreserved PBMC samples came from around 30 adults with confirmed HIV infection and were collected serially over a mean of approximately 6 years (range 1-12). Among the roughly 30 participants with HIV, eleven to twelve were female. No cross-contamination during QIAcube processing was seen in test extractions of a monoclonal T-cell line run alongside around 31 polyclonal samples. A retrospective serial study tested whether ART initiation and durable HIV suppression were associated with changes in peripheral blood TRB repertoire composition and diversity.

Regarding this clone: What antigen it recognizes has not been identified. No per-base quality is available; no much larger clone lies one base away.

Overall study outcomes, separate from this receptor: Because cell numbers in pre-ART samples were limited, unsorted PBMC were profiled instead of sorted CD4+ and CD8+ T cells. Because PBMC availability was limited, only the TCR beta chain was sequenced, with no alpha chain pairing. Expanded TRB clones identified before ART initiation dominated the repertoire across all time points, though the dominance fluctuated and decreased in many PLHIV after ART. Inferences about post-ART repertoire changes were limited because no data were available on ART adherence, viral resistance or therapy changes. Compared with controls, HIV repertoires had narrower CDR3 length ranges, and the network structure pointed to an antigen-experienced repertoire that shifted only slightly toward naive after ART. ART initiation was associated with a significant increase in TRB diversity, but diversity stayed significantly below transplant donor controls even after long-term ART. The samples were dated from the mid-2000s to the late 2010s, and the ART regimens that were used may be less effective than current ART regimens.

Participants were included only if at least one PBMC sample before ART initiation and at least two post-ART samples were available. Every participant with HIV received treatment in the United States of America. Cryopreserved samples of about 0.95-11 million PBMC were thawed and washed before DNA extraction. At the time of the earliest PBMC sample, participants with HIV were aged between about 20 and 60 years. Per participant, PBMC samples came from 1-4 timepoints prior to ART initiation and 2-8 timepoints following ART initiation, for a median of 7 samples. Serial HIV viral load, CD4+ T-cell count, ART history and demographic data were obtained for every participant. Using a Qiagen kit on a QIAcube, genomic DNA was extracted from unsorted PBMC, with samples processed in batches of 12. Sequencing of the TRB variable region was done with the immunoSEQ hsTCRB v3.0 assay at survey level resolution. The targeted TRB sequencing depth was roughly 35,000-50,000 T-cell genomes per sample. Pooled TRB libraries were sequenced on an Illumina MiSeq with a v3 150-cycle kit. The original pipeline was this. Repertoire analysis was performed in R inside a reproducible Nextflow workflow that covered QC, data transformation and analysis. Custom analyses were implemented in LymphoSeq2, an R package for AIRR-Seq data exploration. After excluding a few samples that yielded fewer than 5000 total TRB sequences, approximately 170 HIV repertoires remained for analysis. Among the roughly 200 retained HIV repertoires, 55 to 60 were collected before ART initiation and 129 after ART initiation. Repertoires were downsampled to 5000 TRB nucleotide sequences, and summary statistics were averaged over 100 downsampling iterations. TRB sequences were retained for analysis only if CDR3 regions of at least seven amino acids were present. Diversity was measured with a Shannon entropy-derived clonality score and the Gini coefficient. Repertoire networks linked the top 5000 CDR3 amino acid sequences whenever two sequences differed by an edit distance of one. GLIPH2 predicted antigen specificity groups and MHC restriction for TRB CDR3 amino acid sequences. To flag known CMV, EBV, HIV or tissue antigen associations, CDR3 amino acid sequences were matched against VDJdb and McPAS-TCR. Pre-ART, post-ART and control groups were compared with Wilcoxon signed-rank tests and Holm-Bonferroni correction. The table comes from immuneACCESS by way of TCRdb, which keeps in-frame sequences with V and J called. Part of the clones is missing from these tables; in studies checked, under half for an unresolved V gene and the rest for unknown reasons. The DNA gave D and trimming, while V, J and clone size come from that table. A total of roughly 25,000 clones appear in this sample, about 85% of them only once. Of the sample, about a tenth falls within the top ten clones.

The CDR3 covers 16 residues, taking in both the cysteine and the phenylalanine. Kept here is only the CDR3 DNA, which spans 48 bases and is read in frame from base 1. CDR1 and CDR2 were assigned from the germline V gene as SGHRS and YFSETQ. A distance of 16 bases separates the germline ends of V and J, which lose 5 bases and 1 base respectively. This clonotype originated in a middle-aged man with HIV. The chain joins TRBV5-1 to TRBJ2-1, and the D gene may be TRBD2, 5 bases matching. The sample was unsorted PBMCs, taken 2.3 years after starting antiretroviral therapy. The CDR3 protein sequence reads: CASSPGLGVSYNEQFF. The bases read TGCGCCAGCAGTCCCGGACTGGGAGTATCCTACAATGAGCAGTTCTTC.